This T cell receptor (beta chain) was identified in a study of blood T cell repertoires in COVID-19. For the study at large: Donors in the United States, Italy and Spain gave samples during acute or convalescent COVID-19. In each case, the material was cDNA or gDNA derived from T cells, B-cell-depleted T cells, or PBMCs.

Authors' data handling: Reference gene primer amplification in the assay estimated nucleated cell counts. The protocol was immunoSEQ multiplex PCR, while the TCRdb copy is restricted to in-frame clones and leaves out a portion. Clone size and the V and J calls come from that table; the DNA yielded D and trimming. The data hold more than 30,000 clones, with more than 80% observed a single time. This receptor was taken from a woman aged 40 to 50 with active or convalescent COVID-19. Input material: peripheral blood.

This CDR3 reads CASNAGNNYGYTF. CDR3 sequence (DNA): TGTGCCAGCAATGCAGGGAATAACTATGGCTACACCTTC. The chain links TRBV6-5 to TRBJ1-2; D is possibly TRBD1 (5 bases). The CDR3 has 13 amino acids. V was clipped by 7 bases and J by 1 base, with 10 bases between them. CDR1 MNHEY and CDR2 SVGAGI come from the germline V gene.